The entry below describes one T cell receptor beta chain. The data stem from a study of blood T cell repertoires in COVID-19. Study-wide context: Samples of COVID-19 (acute and convalescent) were obtained from the United States, Italy and Spain. PBMCs, B-cell-depleted T cells, or T cells were the source of the cDNA or gDNA that made up the material.

Study processing details: Estimation of nucleated cell counts was performed using reference gene primer amplification. Sequencing used immunoSEQ multiplex PCR; TCRdb keeps in-frame clones, though not all of them. V, J and clone size are taken as reported in that table, and D and trimming were inferred from the DNA itself. The sample records tens of thousands of clones, approximately 80% being singletons. Input material: peripheral blood. The TCR originated in a woman older than 75 with acute or convalescent COVID-19.

Here the CDR3 DNA reads TGCGCCAGCAGCTTGGCCCTTGACCAGGGTAATAATTCACCCCTCCACTTT. Encoded protein: CASSLALDQGNNSPLHF. The chain couples TRBV5-1 to TRBJ1-6; TRBD1 might be the D (5 bases). Germline CDR1 SGHRS, CDR2 YFSETQ. The CDR3 is made up of 17 amino acids. Trimming took 0 bases from V and 5 from J, leaving 15 bases between them.